This T cell receptor (beta chain) was captured by sequencing in a study of blood T cell repertoires in COVID-19. Study-level information: COVID-19 samples, acute and convalescent, were from the United States, Italy and Spain. In each case, the material was cDNA or gDNA derived from T cells, B-cell-depleted T cells, or PBMCs.

Per the authors' pipeline: Nucleated cell number was recorded as an estimate derived from reference gene primer amplification. Assay: immunoSEQ multiplex PCR; the TCRdb copy retains only in-frame clones and omits some. V and J calls and clone size follow that table, whereas D and trimming were derived from the DNA. The sample shows 150,000 to 200,000 clones, around 84% of them seen only once. Seattle's cohort entered during active infection and was followed longitudinally. V gave up 6 bases and J gave up 7 bases; unmatched junction bases: 11. Germline values: CDR1 LNHDA, CDR2 SQIVND (reference sequence). This CDR3 spans 16 amino acids.

This chain uses TRBV19 with TRBJ2-3; 12 bases match TRBD1. The TCR was taken from a woman between 50 and 59 years old with COVID-19, enrolled during active disease. Sequencing input: peripheral blood. For the CDR3, the DNA is TGTGCCAGTAGCTTGCCGCCGGGACAGGGGGCATATACGCAGTATTTT. This gives the protein CASSLPPGQGAYTQYF.